Listed below are T cell receptor beta chains from one sample, sequenced in a study of shared clonotypes between healthy human individuals. Sequencing used immunoSEQ multiplex PCR; TCRdb keeps in-frame clones, though not all of them. This sample has fewer than 1.4 million clones; 70% to 80% occur once, and the top ten carry 0.55% to 0.7%. The sequenced sample consisted of memory CD4+ T cells from PBMCs. The receptor set was obtained from a man between 18 and 29 years old in good health. Some clones in this sample may be carry-over from other donors' samples. CDR3s include the opening cysteine and the closing phenylalanine or tryptophan. Fields, in order: CDR3 protein, D gene, V gene, CDR3 length. The D gene is left open where the match is weak.

cdr3_aa: CASSDPRQETQYF
d_call: .
v_call: TRBV2
cdr3_length: 13

cdr3_aa: CASSLASGGYEKLFF
d_call: .
v_call: TRBV7-9
cdr3_length: 15

cdr3_aa: CASSLNSVYGYTF
d_call: .
v_call: TRBV5-4
cdr3_length: 13

cdr3_aa: CASSSTAAYSNQPQHF
d_call: .
v_call: TRBV27
cdr3_length: 16

cdr3_aa: CASSLPTQGQETQYF
d_call: .
v_call: TRBV5-1
cdr3_length: 15

cdr3_aa: CATRDFLNTEAFF
d_call: .
v_call: TRBV2
cdr3_length: 13

cdr3_aa: CASTTGTYNVGYTF
d_call: .
v_call: TRBV28
cdr3_length: 14

cdr3_aa: CAGFIQGMNTEAFF
d_call: .
v_call: TRBV5-3
cdr3_length: 14

cdr3_aa: CASSPDPDRLNTGELFF
d_call: TRBD1
v_call: TRBV28
cdr3_length: 17

cdr3_aa: CASIPTPGKQFF
d_call: .
v_call: TRBV2
cdr3_length: 12

cdr3_aa: CASSLIQGTEQFF
d_call: .
v_call: TRBV7-3
cdr3_length: 13

cdr3_aa: CASSAGGPSEQYF
d_call: .
v_call: TRBV28
cdr3_length: 13

cdr3_aa: CASGPSPGSVTEAFF
d_call: .
v_call: TRBV5-5
cdr3_length: 15